The 20 T cell receptor beta chains presented below share a single source sample, sequenced in a study of blood T cell repertoires in COVID-19. Clones were sequenced by immunoSEQ multiplex PCR, and TCRdb holds only the in-frame ones, with some missing. Here the sample spans under 250,000 clones, about 84% being singletons. Sequencing input: peripheral blood. The source is a human donor in a cohort sampled during active COVID-19.

The chain joins TRBV2 to TRBJ1-4; 7 positions agree with TRBD1. The germline V gene has CDR1 SNHLY and CDR2 FYNNEI. V lost 5 bases and J lost 8; bases outside the gene matches: 2. The CDR3 length is 12 residues. In nucleotides, the CDR3 is TGTGCCAGCAGTCTGGGACAGGAAAAACTGTTTTTT. Protein sequence: CASSLGQEKLFF.

The chain is built from TRBV30 and TRBJ1-5; TRBD1 is a possible D gene (6 bases). This CDR3 is 17 amino acids long. With 1 base removed from V and 2 bases from J, the gap between germline ends came to 18 bases. Looked up from germline, CDR1 is GTSNPN and CDR2 is SVGIG (reference sequence). The CDR3 protein is CAWSATRYSGGNQPQHF. The CDR3 region has the DNA TGTGCCTGGAGTGCCACTAGATACTCAGGGGGCAATCAGCCCCAGCATTTT.

The chain carries TRBV27 and TRBJ2-3; 13 bases agree with TRBD2. V dropped 6 bases and J dropped 2; count of bases not matched to a gene: 5. The CDR3 totals 16 residues. Germline V gene lookup returns CDR1 MNHEY and CDR2 SMNVEV (reference sequence). The CDR3 DNA follows: TGTGCCAGCAGCCCACTAGCGGGAGGGTTCACAGATACGCAGTATTTT. This translates into CASSPLAGGFTDTQYF.

This sequence joins TRBV24-1 and TRBJ1-4; possibly TRBD1 for D (6 bases). Germline CDR1 reads KGHDR; CDR2 reads SFDVKD. This CDR3 is 14 amino acids long. The V gene lost 6 bases and the J gene lost 7 bases, with 14 bases spanning the gap. The CDR3 loop reads CATSSTGTSEKLFF. In DNA form, the CDR3 reads TGTGCCACCAGTTCAACAGGGACCAGTGAAAAACTGTTTTTT.

This clone was seen once. In DNA form, the CDR3 reads TGTGCCAGCAGCCTAGGGGGCAGTGAAGGGGAAAAACTGTTTTTT. It codes for CASSLGGSEGEKLFF. The chain is built from TRBV7-3 and TRBJ1-4, with 7 bases fitting TRBD1. The CDR3 length is 15 residues. Germline V CDR1 and CDR2: SGHTA, FQGTGA. The V and J ends lost 5 bases and 8 bases, in that order; junction bases with no gene match: 11.

The chain recombines TRBV7-2 with TRBJ2-2; 9 nucleotides match TRBD2. The CDR3 covers 16 residues. The germline gives CDR1 SGHTA, CDR2 FQGNSA. V shed 2 bases, J shed 5 bases, and the junction held 6 bases outside the gene matches. The CDR3: CASSLRRGGWTGELFF. The CDR3 DNA reads as TGTGCCAGCAGCTTACGGCGGGGGGGCTGGACCGGGGAGCTGTTTTTT. Variable domain in full (rest from reference TRBV7-2 and TRBJ2-2): GAGVSQSPSNKVTEKGKDVELRCDPISGHTALYWYRQSLGQGLEFLIYFQGNSAPDKSGLPSDRFSAERTGGSVSTLTIQRTQQEDSAVYLCASSLRRGGWTGELFFGEGSRLTVL.

The chain employs TRBV9 and TRBJ2-5; TRBD2 is a possible D gene (6 bases). Between the trimmed V and J ends, which lost 4 bases and 1 base, there was a span of 14 bases. Germline V gene data show CDR1 as SGDLS and CDR2 as YYNGEE. This CDR3 is 15 amino acids long. CDR3 coding DNA: TGTGCCAGCAGCCTATCGGGGGACCCCCAAGAGACCCAGTACTTC. Translating gives CASSLSGDPQETQYF.

The chain's CDR3 is CASSLSPRLVNEQFF. The CDR3 nucleotides read TGTGCCAGCAGCTTGTCCCCGCGATTAGTCAATGAGCAGTTCTTC. V usage is TRBV7-9 and J usage is TRBJ2-1; D is unresolved. CDR1 is SEHNR, CDR2 FQNEAQ, per germline (reference sequence). The CDR3 sequence is 15 residues long. Trimming shortened V by 3 bases and J by 6 bases, and 15 bases separated the two germline ends.

The chain has TRBV30 and TRBJ1-2; tentatively, D is TRBD1 (6 bases). Germline V gene lookup returns CDR1 GTSNPN and CDR2 SVGIG (reference sequence). Trimming took off 5 bases at V and 4 bases at J, with 17 bases between the two ends. CDR3 length: 14 amino acids. The CDR3 here is CAWGGEGGAYGYTF. The CDR3 bases are TGTGCCTGGGGGGGCGAGGGGGGGGCCTATGGCTACACCTTC. The entire variable domain, with the rest obtained from reference TRBV30 and TRBJ1-2, is as follows: SQTIHQWPATLVQPVGSPLSLECTVEGTSNPNLYWYRQAAGRGLQLLFYSVGIGQISSEVPQNLSASRPQDRQFILSSKKLLLSDSGFYLCAWGGEGGAYGYTFGSGTRLTVV.

This clone was detected a few times. The chain combines TRBV28 with TRBJ1-1; no clear D. This CDR3 is built from 11 residues. V gave up 7 bases and J gave up 3 bases, with 6 bases separating them. The germline V gene has CDR1 MDHEN and CDR2 SYDVKM. CDR3: CASMQDTEAFF. CDR3 DNA sequence: TGTGCCAGCATGCAGGACACTGAAGCTTTCTTT. Complete variable domain (other parts from reference TRBV28 and TRBJ1-1): DVKVTQSSRYLVKRTGEKVFLECVQDMDHENMFWYRQDPGLGLRLIYFSYDVKMKEKGDIPEGYSVSREKKERFSLILESASTNQTSMYLCASMQDTEAFFGQGTRLTVV.

This chain uses TRBV18 with TRBJ1-6, with D unresolved. CDR3 length equals 16 residues. V shed 3 bases and J shed 3 bases, with 12 bases lying between them. CDR1 is KGHSH and CDR2 is LQKENI in the germline V gene. The CDR3 region is CASSPTGNHYNSPLHF. The CDR3 bases are TGTGCCAGCTCACCGACGGGAAACCACTATAATTCACCCCTCCACTTT.

The chain uses TRBV15 and TRBJ2-7; 9 bases are a match to TRBD2. This CDR3 has 16 amino acids. V dropped 0 bases and J dropped 3; count of bases not matched to a gene: 6. Looked up from germline, CDR1 is LNHNV and CDR2 is YYDKDF (reference sequence). The CDR3 is CATSRDSVAGVYEQYF. For the CDR3, the DNA is TGTGCCACCAGCAGAGATTCCGTAGCGGGAGTCTACGAGCAGTACTTC. Supplemented by reference TRBV15 and TRBJ2-7, the full variable domain reads DAMVIQNPRYQVTQFGKPVTLSCSQTLNHNVMYWYQQKSSQAPKLLFHYYDKDFNNEADTPDNFQSRRPNTSFCFLDIRSPGLGDTAMYLCATSRDSVAGVYEQYFGPGTRLTVT.

The rearrangement joins TRBV7-9 to TRBJ2-5; 8 nucleotides match TRBD2. Unmatched junction bases numbered 6, after V lost 5 bases and J lost 4 bases. Germline-derived CDR1 and CDR2 are SEHNR and FQNEAQ (reference sequence). The CDR3 has 14 residues. The CDR3 loop reads CASSRTSGRETQYF. The CDR3 coding sequence is TGTGCCAGCAGCCGGACCAGCGGGAGAGAGACCCAGTACTTC.

This chain links TRBV6-5 with TRBJ2-5; maybe TRBD2 (6 bases). Between the trimmed V and J ends, which lost 5 bases and 4 bases, there was a span of 14 bases. Germline CDR1 reads MNHEY; CDR2 reads SVGAGI. The CDR3 runs to 14 residues. CDR3 sequence: CASSTTLARETQYF. CDR3 sequence (DNA): TGTGCCAGCAGTACGACACTAGCAAGAGAGACCCAGTACTTC.

The chain recombines TRBV7-8 with TRBJ2-2; possibly TRBD1 for D (7 bases). CDR1 and CDR2 (germline): SGHVS, FQNEAQ. Trimming stripped 7 bases from V and 5 bases from J, with 20 bases between. This CDR3 is 16 amino acids long. The CDR3 here is CASTDPGGAGTGELFF. The CDR3 nucleotides read TGTGCCAGCACCGATCCAGGGGGTGCGGGGACCGGGGAGCTGTTTTTT. Full variable domain (remainder filled in from reference TRBV7-8 and TRBJ2-2): GAGVSQSPRYKVAKRGQDVALRCDPISGHVSLFWYQQALGQGPEFLTYFQNEAQLDKSGLPSDRFFAERPEGSVSTLKIQRTQQEDSAVYLCASTDPGGAGTGELFFGEGSRLTVL.

J is TRBJ2-5 and V is TRBV7-2; maybe TRBD2 (5 bases). This CDR3 spans 15 amino acids. The germline CDR1 and CDR2 sequences are SGHTA and FQGNSA. V was cut by 5 bases and J by 1 base, with 14 bases left in between. In DNA, the CDR3 is TGTGCCAGCAGCCTCCTTTGGGGAGTCCAAGAGACCCAGTACTTC. Its protein product is CASSLLWGVQETQYF.

The chain couples TRBV4-3 to TRBJ2-1; TRBD2 matches at 14 bases. This CDR3 comprises 20 residues. Germline V gives CDR1 LGHNA, CDR2 YSLEER. The J segment lost 0 bases and the V segment lost 4 bases, leaving 11 bases of the junction unmatched. The CDR3 bases are TGCGCCAGCAGCCGGCAGCTGCGGACTAGCGGGGGGAGCTCCTACAATGAGCAGTTCTTC. The encoded protein is CASSRQLRTSGGSSYNEQFF.

This clone occurred a few times. J is TRBJ2-1 and V is TRBV7-9; 10 bases are shared with TRBD2. Germline V CDR1 and CDR2: SEHNR, FQNEAQ (reference sequence). The J segment lost 1 base and the V segment lost 5 bases, leaving 8 bases of the junction unmatched. The CDR3 is made up of 17 amino acids. This CDR3 is CASSPPLAGDSYNEQFF. The CDR3 bases are TGTGCCAGCAGCCCCCCGCTAGCGGGAGATTCCTACAATGAGCAGTTCTTC.

The chain employs TRBV19 and TRBJ1-5; 9 bases align to TRBD1. This CDR3 is built from 15 residues. Germline lookup yields CDR1 LNHDA and CDR2 SQIVND (reference sequence). Trimming at V came to 7 bases and at J to 4 bases, leaving 8 bases not matched to a gene. The CDR3 nucleotides are TGTGCCAGTATGGCGGACAGGGGCCCGAATCAGCCCCAGCATTTT. Encoded protein: CASMADRGPNQPQHF. Drawing the rest from reference TRBV19 and TRBJ1-5, the complete variable domain is DGGITQSPKYLFRKEGQNVTLSCEQNLNHDAMYWYRQDPGQGLRLIYYSQIVNDFQKGDIAEGYSVSREKKESFPLTVTSAQKNPTAFYLCASMADRGPNQPQHFGDGTRLSIL.

The chain links TRBV18 to TRBJ1-1; D is possibly TRBD1 (5 bases). V lost 5 bases and J 1 base, leaving 8 bases between the germline ends. The CDR3 covers 13 residues. Germline CDR1 KGHSH, CDR2 LQKENI. The CDR3 DNA is TGTGCCAGCTCAACTGACAGGAACACTGAAGCTTTCTTT. It codes for CASSTDRNTEAFF. The full variable domain, with the rest looked up from reference TRBV18 and TRBJ1-1, is NAGVMQNPRHLVRRRGQEARLRCSPMKGHSHVYWYRQLPEEGLKFMVYLQKENIIDESGMPKERFSAEFPKEGPSILRIQQVVRGDSAAYFCASSTDRNTEAFFGQGTRLTVV.